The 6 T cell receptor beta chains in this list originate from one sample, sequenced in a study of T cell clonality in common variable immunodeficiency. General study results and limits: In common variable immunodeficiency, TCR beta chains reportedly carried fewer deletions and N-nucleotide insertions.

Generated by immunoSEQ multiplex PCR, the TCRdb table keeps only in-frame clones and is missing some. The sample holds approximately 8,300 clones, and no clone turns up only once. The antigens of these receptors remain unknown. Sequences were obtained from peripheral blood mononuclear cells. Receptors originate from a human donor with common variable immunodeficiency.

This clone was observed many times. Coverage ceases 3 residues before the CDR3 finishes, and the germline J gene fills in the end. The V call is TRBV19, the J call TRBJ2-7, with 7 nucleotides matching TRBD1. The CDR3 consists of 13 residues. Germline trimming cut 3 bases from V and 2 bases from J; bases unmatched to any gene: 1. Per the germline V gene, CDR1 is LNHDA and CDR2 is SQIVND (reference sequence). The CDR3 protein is CASSIGQAYEQYF. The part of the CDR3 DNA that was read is TGTGCCAGTAGTATCGGACAGGCCTACGAG.

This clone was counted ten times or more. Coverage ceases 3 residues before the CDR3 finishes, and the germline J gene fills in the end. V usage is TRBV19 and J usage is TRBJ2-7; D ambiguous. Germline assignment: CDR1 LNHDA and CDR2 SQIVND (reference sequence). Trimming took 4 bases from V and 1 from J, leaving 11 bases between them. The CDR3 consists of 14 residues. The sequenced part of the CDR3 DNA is TGTGCCAGTAGTACTATCGGCGGATCCTACGAG. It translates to CASSTIGGSYE. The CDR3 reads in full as CASSTIGGSYEQYF.

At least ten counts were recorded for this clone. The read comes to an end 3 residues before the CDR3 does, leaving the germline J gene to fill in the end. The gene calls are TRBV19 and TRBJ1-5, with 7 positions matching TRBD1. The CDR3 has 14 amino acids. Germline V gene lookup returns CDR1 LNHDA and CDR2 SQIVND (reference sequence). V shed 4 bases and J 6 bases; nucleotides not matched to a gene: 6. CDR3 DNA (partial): TGTGCCAGTAGTACACGACAGGGAGGTCAGCCC. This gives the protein CASSTRQGGQP. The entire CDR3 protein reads CASSTRQGGQPQHF.

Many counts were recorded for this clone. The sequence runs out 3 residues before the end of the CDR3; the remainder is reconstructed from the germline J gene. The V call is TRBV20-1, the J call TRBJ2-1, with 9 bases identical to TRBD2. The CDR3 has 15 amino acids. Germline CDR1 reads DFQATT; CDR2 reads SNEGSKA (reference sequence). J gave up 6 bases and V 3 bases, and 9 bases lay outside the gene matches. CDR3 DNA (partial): TGCAGTGCTAGGCCTAGCGGGACCGGTGGCAATGAG. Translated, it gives CSARPSGTGGNE. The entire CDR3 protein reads CSARPSGTGGNEQFF.

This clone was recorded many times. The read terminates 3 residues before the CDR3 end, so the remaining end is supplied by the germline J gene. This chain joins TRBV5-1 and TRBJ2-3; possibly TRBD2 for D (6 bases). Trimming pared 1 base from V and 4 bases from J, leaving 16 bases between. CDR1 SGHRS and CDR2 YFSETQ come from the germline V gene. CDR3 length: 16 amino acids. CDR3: CASSLTGLSRSDTQYF. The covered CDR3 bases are TGCGCCAGCAGCTTGACGGGACTCTCAAGGTCAGATACG.

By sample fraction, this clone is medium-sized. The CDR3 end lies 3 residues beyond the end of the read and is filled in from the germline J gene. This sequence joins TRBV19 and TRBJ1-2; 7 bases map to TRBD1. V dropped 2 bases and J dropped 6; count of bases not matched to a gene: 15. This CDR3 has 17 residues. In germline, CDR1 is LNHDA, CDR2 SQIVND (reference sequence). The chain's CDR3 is CASSINTGALSGNGYTF. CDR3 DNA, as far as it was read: TGTGCCAGTAGTATAAACACAGGGGCCCTCTCCGGGAATGGC.